The rows below give T cell receptor beta chains drawn from one sample of a study of blood T cell repertoires in COVID-19. The protocol was immunoSEQ multiplex PCR, while the TCRdb copy is restricted to in-frame clones and leaves out a portion. Of about 43,000 clones in the sample, approximately 83% were seen once. The specimen sequenced was peripheral blood. These receptors were taken from an elderly man in a cohort sampled during active COVID-19. The CDR3 runs from the conserved cysteine through the conserved F or W. The D gene is left open where the match is weak. The size entry is marked missing in some rows and otherwise reads once, few, many or a size class.

j_gene | d_gene | v_gene | abundance | CDR3aa | CDR3nt
TRBJ2-3 | - | TRBV18 | - | CASSPAGRVTDTQYF | TGTGCCAGCTCACCAGCGGGTCGTGTGACCGATACGCAGTATTTT
TRBJ1-3 | - | TRBV7-9 | - | CAGGTASGNTIYF | TGTGCCGGAGGGACGGCCTCTGGAAACACCATATATTTT
TRBJ1-4 | - | TRBV19 | - | CASSIFHRVGEKLFF | TGTGCCAGTAGTATATTCCACAGGGTTGGTGAAAAACTGTTTTTT
TRBJ2-1 | TRBD2 | TRBV24-1 | - | CATSDSGTRARGNEQFF | TGTGCCACCAGTGATTCCGGGACTAGGGCCCGGGGGAATGAGCAGTTCTTC
TRBJ1-5 | - | TRBV19 | few | CASSIPGTNAQRRHF | TGTGCCAGTAGCATACCCGGGACAAACGCGCAACGGAGGCATTTT
TRBJ2-3 | TRBD2 | TRBV7-9 | once | CASSLGSRGGTDTQYF | TGTGCCAGCAGCTTAGGGTCTCGGGGGGGCACAGATACGCAGTATTTT
TRBJ2-1 | TRBD2 | TRBV10-3 | - | CAISAGLATYNEQFF | TGTGCCATCAGCGCCGGACTAGCGACTTACAATGAGCAGTTCTTC
TRBJ1-5 | TRBD1 | TRBV19 | - | CASSKTGGRGNSNQPQHF | TGTGCCAGTAGCAAGACAGGGGGCCGGGGTAATAGCAATCAGCCCCAGCATTTT
TRBJ1-1 | - | TRBV27 | few | CASKRANTEAFF | TGTGCCAGCAAACGAGCGAACACTGAAGCTTTCTTT
TRBJ2-5 | - | TRBV11-2 | - | CASNGVRQETQYF | TGTGCCAGCAACGGGGTCCGCCAAGAGACCCAGTACTTC
TRBJ1-2 | TRBD1 | TRBV5-1 | - | CASSSGTVYGYTF | TGCGCCAGCAGTTCCGGGACAGTCTATGGCTACACCTTC
TRBJ1-4 | TRBD1 | TRBV2 | - | CASSAGQGVRKLFF | TGTGCCAGCAGTGCGGGACAGGGTGTTCGAAAACTGTTTTTT
TRBJ2-4 | TRBD2 | TRBV6-2/TRBV6-3 | - | CASSYPPGLAGNVAKNIQYF | TGTGCCAGCAGTTACCCACCGGGACTAGCGGGCAATGTAGCCAAAAACATTCAGTACTTC
TRBJ1-6 | - | TRBV18 | - | CASSPPSAPLHF | TGTGCCAGCTCACCACCTTCAGCACCCCTCCACTTT
TRBJ2-3 | TRBD2 | TRBV18 | - | CASSESGGKDTQYF | TGTGCCAGCTCAGAGAGCGGGGGCAAGGATACGCAGTATTTT
TRBJ1-2 | - | TRBV12-5 | - | CASGLVLAEQVYGYTF | TGTGCTAGTGGTTTGGTACTAGCGGAACAGGTCTATGGCTACACCTTC
TRBJ1-1 | TRBD1 | TRBV5-1 | - | CASATGAGTEAFF | TGCGCCAGTGCGACAGGGGCTGGAACTGAAGCTTTCTTT
TRBJ1-4 | TRBD1 | TRBV3-1/TRBV3-2 | - | CASSHRTGNSEKLFF | TGTGCCAGCAGCCACAGGACAGGAAATTCTGAAAAACTGTTTTTT
TRBJ1-4 | - | TRBV3-1/TRBV3-2 | - | CASSQGRAGPEEKLFF | TGTGCCAGCAGCCAAGGAAGGGCGGGACCGGAGGAAAAACTGTTTTTT
TRBJ2-1 | TRBD2 | TRBV28 | - | CASSPGPSGRAMLGHNEQFF | TGTGCCAGCAGCCCAGGCCCTAGCGGGAGGGCCATGCTCGGGCACAATGAGCAGTTCTTC
TRBJ2-3 | - | TRBV6-2/TRBV6-3 | - | CASSSIGRRTDTQYF | TGTGCCAGCAGTTCTATCGGGAGAAGGACAGATACGCAGTATTTT
TRBJ1-1 | TRBD1 | TRBV10-2 | - | CASSGQGALAEAFF | TGCGCCAGCAGCGGACAGGGGGCATTGGCTGAAGCTTTCTTT
TRBJ1-3 | - | TRBV9 | - | CASSANGNTIYF | TGTGCCAGCAGCGCCAATGGAAACACCATATATTTT
TRBJ2-7 | TRBD1 | TRBV7-2 | - | CASSSRTGEDEQYF | TGTGCCAGCAGCTCCCGGACAGGGGAGGACGAGCAGTACTTC
TRBJ1-6 | - | TRBV27 | few | CASSPSAGWNSPLHF | TGTGCCAGCAGTCCCTCGGCAGGGTGGAATTCACCCCTCCACTTT
TRBJ2-1 | TRBD2 | TRBV11-2 | - | CASSLSAGVNEQFF | TGTGCCAGCAGCTTATCGGCGGGAGTGAATGAGCAGTTCTTC
TRBJ2-3 | TRBD1 | TRBV5-1 | once | CASSRQGSTDTQYF | TGCGCCAGCAGCCGACAGGGGAGCACAGATACGCAGTATTTT
TRBJ2-7 | TRBD1 | TRBV18 | - | CASSPEGTGSSPQYF | TGTGCCAGCTCACCAGAAGGGACAGGGAGTTCCCCGCAGTACTTC
TRBJ2-5 | - | TRBV28 | - | CASSFMGRQETQYF | TGTGCCAGCAGTTTTATGGGCAGACAAGAGACCCAGTACTTC
TRBJ2-3 | - | TRBV18 | - | CASSTRVTSTDTQYF | TGTGCCAGCTCCACCCGGGTGACTAGCACAGATACGCAGTATTTT
TRBJ2-3 | - | TRBV5-1 | - | CASSLDGTSTDTQYF | TGCGCCAGCAGCCTCGACGGGACTAGCACAGATACGCAGTATTTT
TRBJ1-2 | - | TRBV6-2/TRBV6-3 | once | CASSRPPRTLGGYTF | TGTGCCAGCAGTCGTCCCCCAAGGACACTTGGTGGCTACACCTTC
TRBJ1-5 | TRBD1 | TRBV28 | - | CASSLDRGNQPQHF | TGTGCCAGCAGCCTAGACAGGGGTAATCAGCCCCAGCATTTT
TRBJ1-2 | - | TRBV2 | - | CASNRDYGYTF | TGTGCCAGCAACAGGGACTATGGCTACACCTTC
TRBJ1-2 | - | TRBV6-1 | - | CASSETVSYGYTF | TGTGCCAGCAGTGAGACAGTCTCTTATGGCTACACCTTC
TRBJ1-2 | - | TRBV6-5 | - | CASIPNPGYGYTF | TGTGCCAGCATCCCCAATCCAGGCTATGGCTACACCTTC
TRBJ2-3 | TRBD1 | TRBV10-3 | few | CAISVGQGGTDTQYF | TGTGCCATCAGTGTGGGACAGGGGGGGACAGATACGCAGTATTTT
TRBJ2-7 | - | TRBV29-1 | - | CSVEGRGYEQYF | TGCAGCGTTGAAGGAAGGGGTTACGAGCAGTACTTC
TRBJ2-1 | - | TRBV24-1 | once | CATSDRATGDEQFF | TGTGCCACCAGTGATCGAGCGACTGGCGATGAGCAGTTCTTC
TRBJ1-5 | TRBD1 | TRBV19 | few | CASSSTGTGGAIGNQPQHF | TGTGCCAGTAGTAGCACCGGGACAGGGGGCGCGATTGGCAATCAGCCCCAGCATTTT
TRBJ1-2 | TRBD1 | TRBV5-6 | few | CASSLRALSQGAIGYGYTF | TGTGCCAGCAGCTTGCGTGCGCTTTCGCAGGGGGCGATCGGCTATGGCTACACCTTC
TRBJ1-2 | - | TRBV7-8 | - | CASSLARGGGYGYTF | TGTGCCAGCAGCTTAGCGCGGGGGGGAGGCTATGGCTACACCTTC
TRBJ1-2 | TRBD1 | TRBV12-3/TRBV12-4 | - | CASSSTGGSGYTF | TGTGCCAGCAGTTCGACAGGGGGCTCTGGCTACACCTTC
TRBJ2-5 | TRBD1 | TRBV10-3 | - | CAISESSGRGQETQYF | TGTGCCATCAGTGAGTCGTCTGGCAGGGGGCAAGAGACCCAGTACTTC
TRBJ1-4 | - | TRBV7-9 | - | CASSLVTGEKLFF | TGTGCCAGCAGCTTAGTGACAGGTGAAAAACTGTTTTTT
TRBJ2-7 | - | TRBV3-1/TRBV3-2 | - | CASSQGAGKRSEQYF | TGTGCCAGCAGCCAAGGGGCAGGGAAACGGAGCGAGCAGTACTTC
TRBJ2-3 | TRBD2 | TRBV7-2 | - | CASSLAGTSGRDTQYF | TGTGCCAGCAGCTTAGCGGGGACTAGCGGGAGAGATACGCAGTATTTT
TRBJ1-6 | TRBD1 | TRBV3-1/TRBV3-2 | - | CASRTGANSPLHF | TGTGCCAGCAGGACAGGGGCAAATTCACCCCTCCACTTT
TRBJ2-7 | - | TRBV13 | - | CASSPRGGVRYEQYF | TGTGCCAGCAGCCCCCGAGGAGGGGTTCGCTACGAGCAGTACTTC
TRBJ2-7 | TRBD1 | TRBV6-5 | - | CASSYPGQGLYEQYF | TGTGCCAGCAGTTACCCGGGACAGGGACTCTACGAGCAGTACTTC
TRBJ1-2 | - | TRBV9 | - | CASSPARVGGYTF | TGTGCCAGCAGCCCCGCGAGGGTGGGAGGCTACACCTTC
TRBJ2-2 | - | TRBV2 | - | CASTSVSNTGELFF | TGTGCCAGCACGTCGGTTTCGAACACCGGGGAGCTGTTTTTT
TRBJ1-5 | - | TRBV6-5 | - | CASGPISNQPQHF | TGTGCCAGTGGGCCGATTAGCAATCAGCCCCAGCATTTT
TRBJ2-2 | - | TRBV6-2/TRBV6-3 | - | CASSRYQNRAGTGELFF | TGTGCCAGCAGCCGCTACCAAAACAGGGCGGGCACCGGGGAGCTGTTTTTT
TRBJ2-1 | - | TRBV7-9 | few | CASSLASFDEQFF | TGTGCCAGCAGCTTAGCTAGTTTCGATGAGCAGTTCTTC
TRBJ2-2 | - | TRBV27 | - | CASSSPGRQHFELFF | TGTGCCAGCAGTTCCCCCGGCAGACAGCATTTCGAGCTGTTTTTT
TRBJ2-7 | TRBD1 | TRBV2 | - | CASREQGASYEQYF | TGTGCCAGCAGAGAACAGGGGGCTAGCTACGAGCAGTACTTC